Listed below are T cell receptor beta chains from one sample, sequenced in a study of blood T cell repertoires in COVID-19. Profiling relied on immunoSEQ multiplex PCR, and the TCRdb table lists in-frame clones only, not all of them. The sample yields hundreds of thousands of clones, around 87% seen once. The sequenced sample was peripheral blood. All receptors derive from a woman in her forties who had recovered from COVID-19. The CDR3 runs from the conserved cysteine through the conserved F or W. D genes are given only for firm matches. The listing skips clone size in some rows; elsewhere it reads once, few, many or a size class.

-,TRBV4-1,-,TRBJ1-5,CASSPRSGDKNQPQHF,TGCGCCAGCAGCCCTCGAAGCGGGGACAAGAATCAGCCCCAGCATTTT
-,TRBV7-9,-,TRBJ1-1,CASSLFPDIEAFF,TGTGCCAGCAGCTTATTTCCGGACATTGAAGCTTTCTTT
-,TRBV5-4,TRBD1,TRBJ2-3,CASTRVGGADTQYF,TGTGCCAGCACCCGGGTAGGGGGCGCAGATACGCAGTATTTT
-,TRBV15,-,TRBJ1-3,CATSRGTGLNTIYF,TGTGCCACCAGCAGAGGTACGGGTTTGAACACCATATATTTT
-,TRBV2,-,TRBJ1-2,CASSETGRRVYGYTF,TGTGCCAGCAGCGAAACAGGGCGTCGAGTCTATGGCTACACCTTC
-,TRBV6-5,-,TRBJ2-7,CASSYSKDWSSYEQYF,TGTGCCAGCAGTTACTCGAAGGACTGGAGCTCCTACGAGCAGTACTTC
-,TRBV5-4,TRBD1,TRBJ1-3,CASSLNAYRGSGNTIYF,TGTGCCAGCAGCTTAAACGCATACAGGGGCTCTGGAAACACCATATATTTT
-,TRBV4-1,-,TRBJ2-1,CASSQVAELNEQFF,TGCGCCAGCAGCCAAGTGGCGGAACTCAATGAGCAGTTCTTC
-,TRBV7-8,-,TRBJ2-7,CASSLEGLPSYEQYF,TGTGCCAGCAGCTTAGAGGGACTTCCTTCCTACGAGCAGTACTTC
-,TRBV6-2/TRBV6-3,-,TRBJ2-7,CASSSIQGRKQYF,TGTGCCAGCAGTTCAATACAGGGCCGAAAGCAGTACTTC
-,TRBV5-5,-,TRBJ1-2,CASSLVVGGVYGYTF,TGTGCCAGCAGCTTGGTAGTTGGAGGGGTCTATGGCTACACCTTC
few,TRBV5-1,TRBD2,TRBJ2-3,CASSFAGGFTDTQYF,TGCGCCAGCAGCTTTGCGGGGGGGTTCACAGATACGCAGTATTTT
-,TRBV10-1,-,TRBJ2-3,CASRPGTSASTDTQYF,TGCGCCAGCAGACCCGGGACTTCTGCTAGCACAGATACGCAGTATTTT
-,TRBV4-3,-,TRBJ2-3,CASSQVNTGSTDTQYF,TGCGCCAGCAGCCAAGTTAATACGGGAAGCACAGATACGCAGTATTTT
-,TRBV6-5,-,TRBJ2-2,CASRTSPVVRELFF,TGTGCCAGCAGAACTTCACCGGTAGTCCGGGAGCTGTTTTTT
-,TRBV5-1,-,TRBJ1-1,CASSLVPAGAQNTEAFF,TGCGCCAGCAGCTTGGTCCCCGCGGGGGCCCAGAACACTGAAGCTTTCTTT
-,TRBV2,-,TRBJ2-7,CASSDYREGTYEQYF,TGTGCCAGCAGTGATTACAGGGAAGGTACCTACGAGCAGTACTTC
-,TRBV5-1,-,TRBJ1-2,CASSLGTAYYGYTF,TGCGCCAGCAGCTTGGGGACAGCCTACTATGGCTACACCTTC
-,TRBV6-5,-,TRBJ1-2,CASSLRGGNGYTF,TGTGCCAGCAGTCTAAGGGGGGGGAACGGCTACACCTTC
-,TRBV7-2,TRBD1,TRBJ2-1,CASSSPGQIYNEQFF,TGTGCCAGCAGCTCGCCGGGACAGATATACAATGAGCAGTTCTTC
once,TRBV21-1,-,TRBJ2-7,CASSRPDGGVSYEQYF,TGTGCCAGCAGCAGGCCGGACGGGGGTGTCTCCTACGAGCAGTACTTC
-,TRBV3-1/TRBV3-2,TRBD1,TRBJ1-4,CASRPGGEEKLFF,TGTGCCAGCAGGCCAGGGGGCGAGGAAAAACTGTTTTTT
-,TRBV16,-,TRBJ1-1,CASSRIRETEAFF,TGTGCCAGCAGCCGAATAAGGGAGACTGAAGCTTTCTTT
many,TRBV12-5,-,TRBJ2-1,CASAYGNEQFF,TGTGCTAGTGCCTACGGTAATGAGCAGTTCTTC
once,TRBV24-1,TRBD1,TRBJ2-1,CATSDLDPGTGRFF,TGTGCCACCAGTGATTTGGACCCGGGGACAGGGAGGTTCTTC
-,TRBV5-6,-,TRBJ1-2,CASSLGVGSYGYTF,TGTGCCAGCAGCTTGGGGGTCGGGAGCTATGGCTACACCTTC
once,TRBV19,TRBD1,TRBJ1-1,CASSILTGVNTEAFF,TGTGCCAGTAGTATCCTGACAGGGGTGAACACTGAAGCTTTCTTT
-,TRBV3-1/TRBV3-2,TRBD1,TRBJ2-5,CASSPRGQGTPRQETQYF,TGTGCCAGCAGCCCCAGAGGACAGGGGACCCCGAGGCAAGAGACCCAGTACTTC
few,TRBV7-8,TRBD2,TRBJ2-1,CASSRTSGSSYNEQFF,TGTGCCAGCAGCAGAACTAGCGGGAGCTCCTACAATGAGCAGTTCTTC
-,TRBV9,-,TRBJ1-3,CASSTPGGTGNTIYF,TGTGCCAGCAGTACGCCGGGTGGTACTGGAAACACCATATATTTT
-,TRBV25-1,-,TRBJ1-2,CASSVYYGYTF,TGTGCCAGCAGTGTATACTATGGCTACACCTTC
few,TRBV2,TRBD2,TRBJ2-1,CASRWRGGLGNEQFF,TGTGCCAGCAGGTGGCGGGGGGGCCTGGGAAATGAGCAGTTCTTC
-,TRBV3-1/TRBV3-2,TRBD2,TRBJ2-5,CASRFRGEETQYF,TGTGCCAGCCGGTTTCGGGGGGAAGAGACCCAGTACTTC
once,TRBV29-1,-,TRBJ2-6,CSVVGNSGANVLTF,TGCAGCGTTGTCGGGAACTCTGGGGCCAACGTCCTGACTTTC
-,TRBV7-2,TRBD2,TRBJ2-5,CASSFGTRVDQETQYF,TGTGCCAGCAGCTTCGGGACTAGGGTGGACCAAGAGACCCAGTACTTC
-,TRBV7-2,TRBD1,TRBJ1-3,CASSLGRGGIGNTIYF,TGTGCCAGCAGCTTAGGAAGAGGGGGCATTGGAAACACCATATATTTT
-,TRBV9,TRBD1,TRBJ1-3,CASKQGGNGNTIYF,TGTGCCAGCAAACAAGGGGGCAATGGAAACACCATATATTTT
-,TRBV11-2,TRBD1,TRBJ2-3,CASSLGQGDRDTQYF,TGTGCCAGCAGCTTAGGACAGGGGGATAGAGATACGCAGTATTTT
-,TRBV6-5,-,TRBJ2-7,CASAYRESYEQYF,TGTGCCAGCGCATACAGGGAAAGCTACGAGCAGTACTTC
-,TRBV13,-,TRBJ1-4,CASSLGRRSEKLFF,TGTGCCAGCAGCTTAGGGCGTAGGAGTGAAAAACTGTTTTTT
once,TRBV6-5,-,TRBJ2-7,CASSYAGTSQRHIF,TGTGCCAGCAGTTACGCCGGGACTTCTCAACGGCACATTTTC
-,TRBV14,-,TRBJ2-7,CASSHEAGYEQYF,TGTGCCAGCAGCCACGAGGCGGGGTACGAGCAGTACTTC
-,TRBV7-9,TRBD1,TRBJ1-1,CASSFPDRGHSEAFF,TGTGCCAGCAGCTTCCCTGACAGGGGGCATAGTGAAGCTTTCTTT
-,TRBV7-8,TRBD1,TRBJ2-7,CASSSDRGYEQYF,TGTGCCAGCAGCTCCGACAGGGGTTACGAGCAGTACTTC
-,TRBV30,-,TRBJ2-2,CAWEEWRGELFF,TGTGCCTGGGAGGAGTGGCGCGGGGAGCTGTTTTTT
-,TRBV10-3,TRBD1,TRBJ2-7,CAIREGAGTDLYEQYF,TGTGCCATCAGGGAAGGGGCCGGGACAGATCTCTACGAGCAGTACTTC
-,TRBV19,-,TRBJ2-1,CASSIVWQGWDNEQFF,TGTGCCAGTAGTATAGTTTGGCAGGGTTGGGACAATGAGCAGTTCTTC
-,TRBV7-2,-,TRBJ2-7,CASSFRGGGQYEQYF,TGTGCCAGCAGCTTTAGGGGGGGAGGACAGTACGAGCAGTACTTC
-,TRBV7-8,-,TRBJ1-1,CASSKQTGLGAEAFF,TGTGCCAGCAGCAAACAGACAGGTCTCGGCGCTGAAGCTTTCTTT
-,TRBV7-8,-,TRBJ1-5,CASSLQENQPQHF,TGTGCCAGCAGCTTACAGGAAAATCAGCCCCAGCATTTT
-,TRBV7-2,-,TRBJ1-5,CASSLVRGQPQHF,TGTGCCAGCAGCTTAGTCAGGGGCCAGCCCCAGCATTTT
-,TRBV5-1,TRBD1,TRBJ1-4,CASSRGQFEKLFF,TGCGCCAGCAGCCGGGGACAGTTTGAAAAACTGTTTTTT